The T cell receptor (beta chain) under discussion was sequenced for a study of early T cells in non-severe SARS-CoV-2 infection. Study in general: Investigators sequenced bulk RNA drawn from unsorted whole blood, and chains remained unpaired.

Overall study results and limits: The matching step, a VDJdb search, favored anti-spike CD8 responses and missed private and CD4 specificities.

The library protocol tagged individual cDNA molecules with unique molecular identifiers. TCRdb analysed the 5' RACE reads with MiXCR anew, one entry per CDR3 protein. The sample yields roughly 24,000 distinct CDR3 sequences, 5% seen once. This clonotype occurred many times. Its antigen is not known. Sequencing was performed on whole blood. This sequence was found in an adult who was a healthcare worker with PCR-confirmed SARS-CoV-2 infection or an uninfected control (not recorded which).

CDR3 residues: CASSPSTGGDDQPQHF. The DNA of the CDR3 is TGTGCCAGCTCACCTTCGACAGGGGGTGATGATCAGCCCCAGCATTTT. This chain connects TRBV18 to TRBJ1-5, with 9 bases matching TRBD1. CDR3 length: 16 amino acids. Germline values: CDR1 KGHSH, CDR2 LQKENI. J lost 5 bases, V lost 3 bases, and 8 bases had no gene match.